The TCR beta chain described here comes from a study of Ad26.COV2.S vaccination and SARS-CoV-2 variants. Treatment of the sample: approximately 18 received Ad26.COV2.S at low or high dose, single or two shots; several received placebo; per-sample allocation not given. Specimen acquisition occurred on day 63 following the initial vaccine or placebo injection. The CDR3 sequence is 15 residues long. Trimming removed 3 bases at V and 8 bases at J, with 17 bases between. Germline loops: CDR1 MRHNA, CDR2 SNTAGT. TCRdb's table, derived via immunoSEQ multiplex PCR, lists solely in-frame clones and lacks some. The sample has a few hundred thousand clones, roughly 90% seen once.

The receptor's source is a person between 18 and 60 years old who received the Ad26.COV2.S COVID-19 vaccine or a placebo. Here the sequenced sample was peripheral blood, taken in a trial of Ad26.COV2.S vaccine versus placebo. This chain connects TRBV6-4 to TRBJ2-1; weak D call: TRBD2 (6 bases). CDR3: CASSDAGLSSDEQFF. CDR3 DNA sequence: TGTGCCAGCAGTGATGCGGGGCTTAGTAGCGATGAGCAGTTCTTC.